This TCR beta chain appears in the sequencing data of a study of control samples from healthy donors and cancer patients (dated by TCRdb to the early 2020s). CDR1 and CDR2, per the germline V gene, are SGHTA and FQGTGA. Counted from cysteine to phenylalanine, this CDR3 has 13 amino acids. Just CDR3 DNA is preserved here, 39 bases in frame from base 1. V loses 5 bases of germline sequence and J loses 5 bases, and the interval between the two ends is 12 bases. Concerning this clone itself: Its antigen is still unknown. Per-nucleotide qualities are absent, and no much larger clonotype sits a single base away.

Libraries were made using the immunoSEQ multiplex PCR assay. Imported from immuneACCESS, the table was reduced by TCRdb to in-frame sequences with V and J called. These copies leave out some clones; in studies compared against another copy, an unresolved V gene accounts for under half, and the cause of the remainder is not known. This sample gives 110,000 to 150,000 clones in total; 89% of them show up just once. Of the sample, more than 4% falls within the top ten clones. The sequenced material came from blood. The clonotype was recovered from a man in his thirties or forties in good health. The chain is assembled from TRBV7-3 and TRBJ1-1; TRBD1 is possibly the D segment (5 matching bases). The nucleotide sequence reads as follows: TGTGCCAGCAGCGCGGGACGTGAAACTGAAGCTTTCTTT. This is translated as CASSAGRETEAFF.